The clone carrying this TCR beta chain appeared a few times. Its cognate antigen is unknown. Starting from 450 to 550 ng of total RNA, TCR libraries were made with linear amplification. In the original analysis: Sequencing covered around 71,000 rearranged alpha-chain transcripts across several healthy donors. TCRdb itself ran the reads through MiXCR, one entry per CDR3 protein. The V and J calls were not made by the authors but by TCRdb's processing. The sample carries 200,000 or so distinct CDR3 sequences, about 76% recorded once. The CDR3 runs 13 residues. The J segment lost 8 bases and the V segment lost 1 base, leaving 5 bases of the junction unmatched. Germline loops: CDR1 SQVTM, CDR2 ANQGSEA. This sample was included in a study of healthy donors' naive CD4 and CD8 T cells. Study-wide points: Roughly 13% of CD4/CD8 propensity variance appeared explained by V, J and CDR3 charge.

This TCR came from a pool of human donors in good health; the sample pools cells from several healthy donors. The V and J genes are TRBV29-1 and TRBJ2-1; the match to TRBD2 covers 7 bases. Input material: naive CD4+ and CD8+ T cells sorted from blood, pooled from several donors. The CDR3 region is CSVEGQGGYEQFF. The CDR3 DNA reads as TGCAGCGTTGAAGGGCAGGGAGGGTATGAGCAGTTCTTC.